A single sample gave rise to the 24 T cell receptor beta chains below, sequenced in a study of blood T cell repertoires in COVID-19. The protocol was immunoSEQ multiplex PCR, while the TCRdb copy is restricted to in-frame clones and leaves out a portion. Counted here are about 280,000 clones, over 75% occurring once; the ten biggest clones make up approximately 8.5%. The sample comprised peripheral blood. These receptors came from a man aged 18 to 29 with active or convalescent COVID-19.

The rearrangement uses TRBV7-8 and TRBJ1-4; D uncertain. V lost 5 bases and J 8 bases, leaving 12 bases between the germline ends. The CDR3 totals 13 residues. CDR1 SGHVS and CDR2 FQNEAQ come from the germline V gene. The CDR3 sequence is CASSGGGLEKLFF. For the CDR3, the DNA is TGTGCCAGCAGCGGCGGAGGATTGGAAAAACTGTTTTTT.

The gene calls are TRBV5-1 and TRBJ2-3; 9 positions match TRBD2. V was pared by 0 bases and J by 2 bases, with 4 bases of the junction left unmatched. The CDR3 spans 16 residues. Germline V gives CDR1 SGHRS, CDR2 YFSETQ. CDR3 nucleotide sequence: TGCGCCAGCAGCTTGGGACTAGCGGTAACCACAGATACGCAGTATTTT. The encoded protein is CASSLGLAVTTDTQYF.

The rearrangement uses TRBV5-8 and TRBJ1-1; 7 bases align to TRBD1. V gave up 9 bases and J gave up 0 bases; unmatched junction bases: 11. There are 15 residues in the CDR3. CDR1 is SGHTS and CDR2 is YDEGEE in the germline V gene. This CDR3 is CATHDRDSMNTEAFF. In DNA, the CDR3 is TGTGCCACCCATGACAGGGACTCTATGAACACTGAAGCTTTCTTT.

V is TRBV7-8 and J is TRBJ2-4, with 9 positions matching TRBD1. With 1 base clipped from V and 1 base from J, the junction kept 5 bases outside the gene matches. CDR1 and CDR2 (germline): SGHVS, FQNEAQ. The length of the CDR3 is 17 residues. The CDR3 sequence: CASSLEYRGHAKNIQYF. CDR3 nucleotides: TGTGCCAGCAGCTTAGAGTACAGGGGGCACGCCAAAAACATTCAGTACTTC.

This clone came up once. The V call is TRBV9, the J call TRBJ2-1, with D perhaps matching TRBD2 (6 bases). Germline values: CDR1 SGDLS, CDR2 YYNGEE. The CDR3 loop spans 15 amino acids. V shed 4 bases and J shed 7 bases, with 18 bases lying between them. In nucleotides, the CDR3 is TGTGCCAGCAGCTCCTCGGGAGCGGGCGTAAATGAGCAGTTCTTC. Translating it yields CASSSSGAGVNEQFF.

V and J are TRBV29-1 and TRBJ1-2; 9 bases align to TRBD1. The CDR3 is made up of 12 amino acids. Per germline, CDR1 SQVTM and CDR2 ANQGSEA. J lost 8 bases, V lost 6 bases, and 7 bases had no gene match. The CDR3 region has the DNA TGCAGCGTAGTGACAGGGGGTGAGGGCTACACCTTC. This translates into CSVVTGGEGYTF. The whole variable domain, filled in from reference TRBV29-1 and TRBJ1-2, reads SAVISQKPSRDICQRGTSLTIQCQVDSQVTMMFWYRQQPGQSLTLIATANQGSEATYESGFVIDKFPISRPNLTFSTLTVSNMSPEDSSIYLCSVVTGGEGYTFGSGTRLTVV.

This chain uses TRBV7-9 with TRBJ2-7, with 8 bases aligning to TRBD1. The V gene's germline CDR1 is SEHNR and CDR2 FQNEAQ (reference sequence). V was pared by 1 base and J by 4 bases, with 3 bases of the junction left unmatched. The CDR3 runs to 14 residues. CDR3 sequence reads: CASSLGTGKYEQYF. The CDR3 DNA follows: TGTGCCAGCAGCTTAGGGACAGGGAAGTACGAGCAGTACTTC.

The chain combines TRBV7-3 with TRBJ2-1, with a tentative D call TRBD2 (6 bases). Germline V lookup: CDR1 SGHTA, CDR2 FQGTGA. The CDR3 is made up of 19 amino acids. The V gene lost 1 base and the J gene lost 0 bases, with 19 bases spanning the gap. The CDR3 DNA reads TGTGCCAGCAGCTTAATTTTTGGGACCGGGAGCGGCTCCTACAATGAGCAGTTCTTC. The encoded protein is CASSLIFGTGSGSYNEQFF.

The genes are TRBV7-9 and TRBJ1-2; maybe TRBD1 (5 bases). The CDR3 spans 15 residues. V dropped 5 bases and J dropped 8 bases, with 21 bases sitting between them. From germline, CDR1 is SEHNR and CDR2 FQNEAQ (reference sequence). CDR3 in DNA: TGTGCCAGCAGCCATAGCCCGGGGGAGGTTGACGGCTACACCTTC. Protein sequence: CASSHSPGEVDGYTF.

About this clone itself: This same CDR3 is encoded by further DNA sequences in the sample. The rearrangement links TRBV19 to TRBJ1-2; D possibly corresponds to TRBD1 (5 bases). Germline CDR1 is LNHDA and CDR2 is SQIVND (reference sequence). The V gene lost 1 base and the J gene lost 8 bases, with 11 bases spanning the gap. CDR3 size: 13 residues. CDR3 DNA: TGTGCCAGTAGTATAGGGAGGGGAAACGGCTACACCTTC. Protein: CASSIGRGNGYTF.

V usage is TRBV5-1 and J usage is TRBJ1-3; unclear D gene. V lost 0 bases and J 4 bases, leaving 14 bases between the germline ends. The germline V gene encodes CDR1 SGHRS and CDR2 YFSETQ. This CDR3 region has 16 residues. In DNA form, the CDR3 reads TGCGCCAGCAGCTTGGTACCCGCCAGGATAGGAAACACCATATATTTT. The encoded protein is CASSLVPARIGNTIYF.

A remark on this clone: The sample holds other DNA sequences that translate to the same CDR3. V is TRBV13 and J is TRBJ2-5, with D uncertain. The germline V gene encodes CDR1 PRHDT and CDR2 FYEKMQ (reference sequence). Trimming shortened V by 0 bases and J by 5 bases, and 4 bases separated the two germline ends. The CDR3 length is 12 residues. The CDR3 protein is CASSLGRETQYF. The CDR3 nucleotides are TGTGCCAGCAGCTTAGGTCGTGAGACCCAGTACTTC.

Concerning this clone itself: In the same sample, other DNA sequences code for this CDR3. The genes are TRBV10-2 and TRBJ2-6; TRBD1 is a possible D gene (5 bases). The CDR3 has 14 residues. The germline CDR1 and CDR2 sequences are WSHSY and SAAADI. With 7 bases removed from V and 0 bases from J, the gap between germline ends came to 7 bases. CDR3 residues: CASKQGSGANVLTF. CDR3 bases: TGCGCCAGCAAGCAGGGCTCTGGGGCCAACGTCCTGACTTTC.

This rearrangement joins TRBV6-5 to TRBJ2-7; D not certain. This CDR3 contains 13 residues. Trimming stripped 10 bases from V and 0 bases from J, with 13 bases between. CDR1 MNHEY and CDR2 SVGAGI come from the germline V gene. This CDR3 reads CATLWPRSYEQYF. The CDR3 bases are TGTGCCACCCTTTGGCCACGCTCCTACGAGCAGTACTTC.

The genes are TRBV6-6 and TRBJ2-1; D not resolved. This CDR3 comprises 12 residues. V lost 7 bases, J lost 9 bases, and 13 bases lay in between. Germline lookup yields CDR1 MNHNY and CDR2 SVGAGI (reference sequence). The CDR3 spells CASTPEVGEQFF. The CDR3 DNA reads as TGTGCCAGCACCCCTGAGGTGGGTGAGCAGTTCTTC.

The chain links TRBV13 to TRBJ2-1; the match to TRBD2 covers 7 bases. The J segment lost 7 bases and the V segment lost 5 bases, leaving 8 bases of the junction unmatched. Germline V lookup: CDR1 PRHDT, CDR2 FYEKMQ (reference sequence). This CDR3 region has 14 residues. The chain's CDR3 is CASSGGEGWNEQFF. The CDR3 region has the DNA TGTGCCAGCAGCGGGGGGGAAGGATGGAATGAGCAGTTCTTC.

This rearrangement joins TRBV5-1 to TRBJ1-3; D possibly corresponds to TRBD1 (6 bases). Germline V gene lookup returns CDR1 SGHRS and CDR2 YFSETQ. With 3 bases removed from V and 4 bases from J, the gap between germline ends came to 17 bases. The CDR3 length is 16 residues. CDR3 coding DNA: TGCGCCAGCAGCTCGATGACCGGGACATCAGGAAACACCATATATTTT. Protein sequence: CASSSMTGTSGNTIYF.

The chain combines TRBV7-2 with TRBJ1-5, with TRBD1 as a possible D gene (5 bases). Germline CDR1 is SGHTA and CDR2 is FQGNSA. The CDR3 runs to 13 residues. V lost 1 base to trimming and J lost 11 bases, with 12 bases between them. CDR3 DNA: TGTGCCAGCAGCTTAGAGCAGGGTGCAACCCAGCATTTT. It encodes CASSLEQGATQHF. Variable domain in full (rest from reference TRBV7-2 and TRBJ1-5): GAGVSQSPSNKVTEKGKDVELRCDPISGHTALYWYRQSLGQGLEFLIYFQGNSAPDKSGLPSDRFSAERTGGSVSTLTIQRTQQEDSAVYLCASSLEQGATQHFGDGTRLSIL.

This clone was found once. The chain couples TRBV3-1 (or the pseudogene TRBV3-2) to TRBJ2-1; no firm D call. The ends were cut back, 4 bases at V and 0 bases at J, with 7 bases in the middle. CDR3 length: 14 amino acids. Germline V gives CDR1 LGHDT, CDR2 YNNKEL (reference sequence). CDR3 sequence: CASSPPRSYNEQFF. In nucleotides, the CDR3 is TGTGCCAGCAGCCCCCCCCGCTCCTACAATGAGCAGTTCTTC.

This chain joins TRBV7-2 and TRBJ2-3; 11 bases map to TRBD2. Germline V gene data show CDR1 as SGHTA and CDR2 as FQGNSA. CDR3 length: 17 amino acids. J lost 4 bases, V lost 2 bases, and 8 bases had no gene match. CDR3 sequence: CASSLTDSGGAADTQYF. The CDR3 DNA is TGTGCCAGCAGCTTAACCGATAGCGGGGGGGCCGCAGATACGCAGTATTTT.

The genes are TRBV11-2 and TRBJ1-1; D is ambiguous. Germline V gene lookup returns CDR1 SGHAT and CDR2 FQNNGV. Trimming left V 2 bases short and J 3 bases short, with 10 bases between. CDR3 length: 14 residues. CDR3 loop: CASSLITADTEAFF. Here the CDR3 DNA reads TGTGCCAGCAGCTTAATTACAGCTGACACTGAAGCTTTCTTT.

V gene TRBV6-5 combines with J gene TRBJ1-1; D may be TRBD1 (6 bases). This CDR3 comprises 15 residues. Germline CDR1 and CDR2: MNHEY and SVGAGI. The germline V and J ends were trimmed by 6 bases and 3 bases, with 17 bases remaining between them. The CDR3 loop is CASRTGARRDTEAFF. CDR3 DNA sequence: TGTGCCAGCAGGACAGGTGCCAGGCGGGACACTGAAGCTTTCTTT.

As concerns this clone: The junction departs from the called germline gene at one end, perhaps through a read error. The chain combines TRBV6-4 with TRBJ2-1; D perhaps matches TRBD2 (7 bases). The CDR3 has 14 residues. CDR1 MRHNA and CDR2 SNTAGT come from the germline V gene. Written as DNA, the CDR3 is TGTGCCAGCAGTGTTTCGGGGGGCAACAACGAGCAGTTCTTC. Amino acid sequence: CASSVSGGNNEQFF.

The chain couples TRBV19 to TRBJ1-1, with 11 positions matching TRBD1. Germline V lookup: CDR1 LNHDA, CDR2 SQIVND (reference sequence). Trimming removed 6 bases from V and 5 bases from J; junction bases left unmatched: 5. This CDR3 has 14 residues. This CDR3 is CASSPGTGGTEAFF. The CDR3 nucleotides are TGTGCCAGTAGCCCCGGGACAGGGGGGACTGAAGCTTTCTTT.